The present entry profiles one T cell receptor beta chain with its context. The sample belongs to a study of blood T cell repertoires in COVID-19. Study overall: Sources were T cells, B-cell-depleted T cells, or PBMCs; the material itself was cDNA or gDNA.

J gave up 3 bases and V 6 bases, and 2 bases lay outside the gene matches. This CDR3 is built from 13 residues. Germline values: CDR1 KGHSH, CDR2 LQKENI. Sequencing was performed with immunoSEQ multiplex PCR; in TCRdb, only in-frame clones are kept and a portion is missing. Of 250,000 or so clones listed, under 90% are singletons. This sequence originates from a middle-aged woman who had recovered from COVID-19. This chain connects TRBV18 to TRBJ1-2; 9 nucleotides agree with TRBD1. Source material: peripheral blood. The CDR3 DNA is TGTGCCAGCTCCAGGACAGGGGACTATGGCTACACCTTC. It translates to CASSRTGDYGYTF. Full variable domain (remainder filled in from reference TRBV18 and TRBJ1-2): NAGVMQNPRHLVRRRGQEARLRCSPMKGHSHVYWYRQLPEEGLKFMVYLQKENIIDESGMPKERFSAEFPKEGPSILRIQQVVRGDSAAYFCASSRTGDYGYTFGSGTRLTVV.